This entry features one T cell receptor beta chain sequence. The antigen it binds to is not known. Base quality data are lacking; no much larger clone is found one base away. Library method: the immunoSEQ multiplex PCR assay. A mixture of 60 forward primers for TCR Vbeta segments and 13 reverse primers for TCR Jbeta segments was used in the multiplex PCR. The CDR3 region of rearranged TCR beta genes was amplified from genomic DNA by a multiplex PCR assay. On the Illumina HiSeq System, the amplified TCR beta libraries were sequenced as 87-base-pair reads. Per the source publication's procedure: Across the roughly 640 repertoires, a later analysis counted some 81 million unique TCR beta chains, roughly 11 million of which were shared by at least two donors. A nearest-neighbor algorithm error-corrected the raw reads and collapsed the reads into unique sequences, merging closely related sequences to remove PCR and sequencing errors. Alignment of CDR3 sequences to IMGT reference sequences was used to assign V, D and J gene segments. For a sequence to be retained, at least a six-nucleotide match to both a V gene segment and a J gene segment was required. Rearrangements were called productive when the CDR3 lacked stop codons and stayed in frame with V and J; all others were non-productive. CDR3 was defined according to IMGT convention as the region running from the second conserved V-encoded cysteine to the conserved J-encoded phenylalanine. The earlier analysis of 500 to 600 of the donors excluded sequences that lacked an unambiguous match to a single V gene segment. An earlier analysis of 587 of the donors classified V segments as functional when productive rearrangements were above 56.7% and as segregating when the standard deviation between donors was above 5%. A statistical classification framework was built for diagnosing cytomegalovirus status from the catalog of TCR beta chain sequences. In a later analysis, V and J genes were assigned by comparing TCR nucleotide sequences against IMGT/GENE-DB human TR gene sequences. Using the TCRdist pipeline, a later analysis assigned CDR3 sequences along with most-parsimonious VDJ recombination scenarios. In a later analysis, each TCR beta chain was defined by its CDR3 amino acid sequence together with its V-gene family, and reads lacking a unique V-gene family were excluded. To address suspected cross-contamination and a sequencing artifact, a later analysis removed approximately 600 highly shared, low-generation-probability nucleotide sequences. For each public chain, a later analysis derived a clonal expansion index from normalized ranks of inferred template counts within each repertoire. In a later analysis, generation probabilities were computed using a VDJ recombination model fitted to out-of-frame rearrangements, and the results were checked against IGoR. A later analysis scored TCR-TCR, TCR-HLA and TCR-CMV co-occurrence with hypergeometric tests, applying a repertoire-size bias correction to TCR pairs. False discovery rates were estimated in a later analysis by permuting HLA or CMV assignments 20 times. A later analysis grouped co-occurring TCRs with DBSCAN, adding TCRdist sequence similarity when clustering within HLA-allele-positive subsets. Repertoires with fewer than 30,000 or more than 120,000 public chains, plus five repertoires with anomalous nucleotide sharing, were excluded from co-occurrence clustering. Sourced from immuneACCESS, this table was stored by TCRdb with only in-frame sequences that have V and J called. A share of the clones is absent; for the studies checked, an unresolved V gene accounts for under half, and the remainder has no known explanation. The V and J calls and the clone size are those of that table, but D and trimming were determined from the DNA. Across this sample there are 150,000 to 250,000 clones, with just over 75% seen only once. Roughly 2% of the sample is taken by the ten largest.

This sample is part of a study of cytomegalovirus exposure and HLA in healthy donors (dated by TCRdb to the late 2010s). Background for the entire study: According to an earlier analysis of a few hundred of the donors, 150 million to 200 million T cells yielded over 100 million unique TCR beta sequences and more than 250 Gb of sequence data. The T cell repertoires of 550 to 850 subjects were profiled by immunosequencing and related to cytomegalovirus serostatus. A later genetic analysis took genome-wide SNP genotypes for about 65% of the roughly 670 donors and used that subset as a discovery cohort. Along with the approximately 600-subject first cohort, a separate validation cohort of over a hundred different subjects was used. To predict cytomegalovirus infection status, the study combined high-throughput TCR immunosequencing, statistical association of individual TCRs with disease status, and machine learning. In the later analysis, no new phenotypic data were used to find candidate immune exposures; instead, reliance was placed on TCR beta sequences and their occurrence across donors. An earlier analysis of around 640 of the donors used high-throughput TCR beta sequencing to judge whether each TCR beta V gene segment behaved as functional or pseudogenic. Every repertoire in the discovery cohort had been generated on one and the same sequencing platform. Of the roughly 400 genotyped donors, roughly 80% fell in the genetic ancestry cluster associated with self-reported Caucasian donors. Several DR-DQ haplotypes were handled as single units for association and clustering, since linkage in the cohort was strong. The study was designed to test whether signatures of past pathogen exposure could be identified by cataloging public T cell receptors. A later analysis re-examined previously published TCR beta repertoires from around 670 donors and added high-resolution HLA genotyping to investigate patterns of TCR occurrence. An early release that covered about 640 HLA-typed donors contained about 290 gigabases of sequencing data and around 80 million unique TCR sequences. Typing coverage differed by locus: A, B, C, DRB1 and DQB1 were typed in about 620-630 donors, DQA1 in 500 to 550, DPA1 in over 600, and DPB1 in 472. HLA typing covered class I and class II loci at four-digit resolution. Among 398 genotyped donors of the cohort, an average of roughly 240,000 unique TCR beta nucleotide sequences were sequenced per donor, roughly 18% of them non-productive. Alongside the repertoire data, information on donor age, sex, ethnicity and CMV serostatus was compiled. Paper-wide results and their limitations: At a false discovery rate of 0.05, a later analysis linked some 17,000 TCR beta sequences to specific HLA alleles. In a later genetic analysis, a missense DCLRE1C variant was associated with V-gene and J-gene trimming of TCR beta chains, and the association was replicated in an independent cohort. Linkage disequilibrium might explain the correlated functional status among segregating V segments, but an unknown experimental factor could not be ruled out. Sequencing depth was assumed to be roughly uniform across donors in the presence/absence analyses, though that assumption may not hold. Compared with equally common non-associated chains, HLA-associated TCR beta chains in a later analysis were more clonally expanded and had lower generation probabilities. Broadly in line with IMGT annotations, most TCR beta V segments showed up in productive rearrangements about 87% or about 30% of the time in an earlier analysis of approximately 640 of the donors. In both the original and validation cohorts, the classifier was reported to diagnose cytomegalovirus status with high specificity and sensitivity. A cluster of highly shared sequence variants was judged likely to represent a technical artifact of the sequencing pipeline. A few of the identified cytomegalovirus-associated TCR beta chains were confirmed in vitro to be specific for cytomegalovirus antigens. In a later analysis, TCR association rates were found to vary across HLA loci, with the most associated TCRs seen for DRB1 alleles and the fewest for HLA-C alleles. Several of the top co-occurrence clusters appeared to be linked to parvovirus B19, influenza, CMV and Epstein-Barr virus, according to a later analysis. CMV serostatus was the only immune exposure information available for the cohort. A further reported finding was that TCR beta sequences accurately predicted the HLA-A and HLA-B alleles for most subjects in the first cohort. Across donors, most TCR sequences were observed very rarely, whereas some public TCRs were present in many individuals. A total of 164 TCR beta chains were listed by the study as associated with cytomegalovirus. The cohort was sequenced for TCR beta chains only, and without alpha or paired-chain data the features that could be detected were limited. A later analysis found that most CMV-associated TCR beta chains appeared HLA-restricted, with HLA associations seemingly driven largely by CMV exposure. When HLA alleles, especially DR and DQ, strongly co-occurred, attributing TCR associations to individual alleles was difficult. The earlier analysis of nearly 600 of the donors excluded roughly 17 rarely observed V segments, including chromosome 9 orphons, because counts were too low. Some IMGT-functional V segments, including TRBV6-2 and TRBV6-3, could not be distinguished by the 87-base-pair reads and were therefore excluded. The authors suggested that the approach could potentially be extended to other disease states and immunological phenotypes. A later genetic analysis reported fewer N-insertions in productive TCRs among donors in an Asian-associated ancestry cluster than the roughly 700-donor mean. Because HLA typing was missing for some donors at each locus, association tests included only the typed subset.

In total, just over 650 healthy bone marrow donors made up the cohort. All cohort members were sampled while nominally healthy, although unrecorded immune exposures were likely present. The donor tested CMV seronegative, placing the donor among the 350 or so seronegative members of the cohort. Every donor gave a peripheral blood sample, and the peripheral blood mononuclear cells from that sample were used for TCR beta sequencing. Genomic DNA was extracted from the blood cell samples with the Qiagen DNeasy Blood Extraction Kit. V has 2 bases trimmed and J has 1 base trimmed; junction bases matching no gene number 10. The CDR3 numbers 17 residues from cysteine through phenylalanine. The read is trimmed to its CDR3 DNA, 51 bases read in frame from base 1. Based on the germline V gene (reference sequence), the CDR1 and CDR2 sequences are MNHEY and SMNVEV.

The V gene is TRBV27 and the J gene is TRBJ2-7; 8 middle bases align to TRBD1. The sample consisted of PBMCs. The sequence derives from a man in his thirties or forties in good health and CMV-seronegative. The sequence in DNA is TGTGCCAGCAGTTTAAAGGCGGGACAGGTATTATCCTACGAGCAGTACTTC. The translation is CASSLKAGQVLSYEQYF.